These 14 T cell receptor beta chains were all obtained from the same sample, sequenced in a study of metastatic and nonmetastatic thyroid tumors. No patient received treatment before thyroid surgery. TCRdb called clones again from the PCR reads with MiXCR. The sample lists about 27,000 clones; 16% were seen once. The sample taken for sequencing was blood. These receptors originate from a male donor with papillary thyroid cancer or a benign thyroid nodule (not recorded which). Some clones in this sample may be carry-over from other donors' samples.

This clone was seen repeatedly, ten times or more. The CDR3: CASSLGGATYNEQFF. CDR3 DNA sequence: TGTGCCAGCAGCTTGGGCGGAGCTACTTACAATGAGCAGTTCTTC. This rearrangement joins TRBV7-3 to TRBJ2-1, with D unresolved. CDR3 length: 15 residues. Germline CDR1 SGHTA, CDR2 FQGTGA. Trimming left V 3 bases short and J 4 bases short, with 13 bases between.

This clone was recorded at least ten times. The V gene is TRBV9, the J gene TRBJ2-7, with D hard to call. The CDR3 totals 9 residues. CDR1 is SGDLS, CDR2 YYNGEE, per germline. CDR3 coding DNA: TGTGCCAGCAGCGCGGGCCCCGGGGTC. Residues: CASSAGPGV.

This clone was seen ten or more times. The chain joins TRBV7-8 to TRBJ2-1; the D is unclear. CDR1 SGHVS and CDR2 FQNEAQ come from the germline V gene. Trimming left V 5 bases short and J 5 bases short, with 4 bases between. This CDR3 has 11 amino acids. CDR3 in DNA: TGTGCCAGCAGCATCCACAATGAGCAGTTCTTC. This encodes CASSIHNEQFF. The whole variable domain, remainder taken from reference TRBV7-8 and TRBJ2-1, is GAGVSQSPRYKVAKRGQDVALRCDPISGHVSLFWYQQALGQGPEFLTYFQNEAQLDKSGLPSDRFFAERPEGSVSTLKIQRTQQEDSAVYLCASSIHNEQFFGPGTRLTVL.

This clone was seen ten or more times. The chain has TRBV13 and TRBJ1-4; D is undetermined. Trimming pared 5 bases from V and 8 bases from J, leaving 15 bases between. This CDR3 contains 14 residues. From germline, CDR1 is PRHDT and CDR2 FYEKMQ (reference sequence). CDR3 in DNA: TGTGCCAGCAGCACCGGGCGGAGGAAGGAAAAACTGTTTTTT. This gives the protein CASSTGRRKEKLFF.

Many counts were recorded for this clone. The chain joins TRBV2 to TRBJ2-1; 10 nucleotides line up with TRBD2. The germline V gene encodes CDR1 SNHLY and CDR2 FYNNEI. Germline trimming cut 8 bases from V and 10 bases from J; bases unmatched to any gene: 11. The CDR3 covers 14 residues. The CDR3 region is CASSDMKLAGEQFF. For the CDR3, the DNA is TGTGCCAGCTCCGACATGAAACTAGCGGGAGAGCAGTTCTTC.

This clone was observed many times. The chain couples TRBV5-4 to TRBJ1-1; TRBD1 agrees at 8 bases. The CDR3 loop spans 14 amino acids. Per the germline V gene, CDR1 is SGHNT and CDR2 is YYREEE (reference sequence). Trimming took 2 bases from V and 3 from J; bases not matched to a gene: 3. Here the CDR3 reads CASSFDRGYTEAFF. The CDR3 DNA follows: TGTGCCAGCAGCTTCGACAGGGGATACACTGAAGCTTTCTTT.

DNA of the CDR3: TGTGCCAGCAGTTCATCCCCTTGGCCCCAGCATTTT. Translation: CASSSSPWPQHF. The chain employs TRBV27 and TRBJ1-5; no definite D call. This CDR3 is built from 12 residues. From germline, CDR1 is MNHEY and CDR2 SMNVEV (reference sequence). V dropped 4 bases and J dropped 9 bases, with 10 bases sitting between them.

This clone was seen at least ten times. The chain is built from TRBV7-3 and TRBJ1-1, with D tentatively TRBD1 (5 bases). CDR1 SGHTA and CDR2 FQGTGA come from the germline V gene. Between the trimmed V and J ends, which lost 3 bases and 3 bases, there was a span of 14 bases. CDR3 length equals 15 residues. The CDR3 bases are TGTGCCAGCAGCTTGGGGGTAGGGCTTCACACTGAAGCTTTCTTT. It is translated as CASSLGVGLHTEAFF.

This clone came up many times. The chain carries TRBV15 and TRBJ1-2; no firm D call. CDR1 and CDR2 (germline): LNHNV, YYDKDF (reference sequence). The V end was cut by 6 bases, the J end by 0 bases, with 8 bases between. The CDR3 has 13 residues. The CDR3 is CATRAGTNYGYTF. The CDR3 region has the DNA TGTGCCACCAGGGCAGGAACTAACTATGGCTACACCTTC.

This clone is medium-sized within its sample. The chain is built from TRBV30 and TRBJ2-7; TRBD2 is a possible D gene (8 bases). The V gene lost 5 bases and the J gene lost 7 bases, with 18 bases spanning the gap. The germline gives CDR1 GTSNPN, CDR2 SVGIG (reference sequence). This CDR3 is built from 13 residues. The CDR3 loop reads CAWARQGGREQYF. The CDR3 nucleotides read TGTGCCTGGGCCCGACAGGGCGGGAGGGAGCAGTACTTC.

In this sample, this clone turned up many times. This CDR3 reads CASSVQGTGELFF. CDR3 nucleotides: TGTGCCAGCAGCGTTCAGGGGACCGGGGAGCTGTTTTTT. J is TRBJ2-2 and V is TRBV9; possibly TRBD1 for D (6 bases). V lost 2 bases and J 5 bases, leaving 7 bases between the germline ends. The CDR3 runs 13 residues. CDR1 and CDR2 from the germline V gene are SGDLS and YYNGEE.

A few counts support this clone. The V call is TRBV6-1, the J call TRBJ2-2, with TRBD1 matching over 10 bases. Per germline, CDR1 MNHNS and CDR2 SASEGT. J lost 2 bases, V lost 7 bases, and 4 bases had no gene match. The CDR3 length is 15 residues. The DNA for the CDR3 is TGTGCCAGCAACGACAGGGGGCGAAACACCGGGGAGCTGTTTTTT. The encoded protein is CASNDRGRNTGELFF.

This clone occurred many times. This could be a read error, since a much larger clone is one nucleotide away. The J gene is TRBJ2-5, the V gene TRBV27; TRBD1 aligns across 9 bases. Trimming took 8 bases from V and 5 from J; bases not matched to a gene: 6. CDR3 length equals 13 residues. Germline CDR1 reads MNHEY; CDR2 reads SMNVEV (reference sequence). The CDR3 loop is CASRRQGGETQYF. The CDR3 nucleotides read TGTGCCAGCCGTCGACAGGGGGGGGAGACCCAGTACTTC.

This clone occurred many times. The rearrangement uses TRBV6-1 and TRBJ1-1; D ambiguous. CDR3 length: 11 residues. Looked up from germline, CDR1 is MNHNS and CDR2 is SASEGT. The V end was cut by 6 bases, the J end by 11 bases, with 13 bases between. CDR3 protein: CASSVSDRAFF. The CDR3 nucleotides read TGTGCCAGCAGCGTTAGTGACCGGGCTTTCTTT.